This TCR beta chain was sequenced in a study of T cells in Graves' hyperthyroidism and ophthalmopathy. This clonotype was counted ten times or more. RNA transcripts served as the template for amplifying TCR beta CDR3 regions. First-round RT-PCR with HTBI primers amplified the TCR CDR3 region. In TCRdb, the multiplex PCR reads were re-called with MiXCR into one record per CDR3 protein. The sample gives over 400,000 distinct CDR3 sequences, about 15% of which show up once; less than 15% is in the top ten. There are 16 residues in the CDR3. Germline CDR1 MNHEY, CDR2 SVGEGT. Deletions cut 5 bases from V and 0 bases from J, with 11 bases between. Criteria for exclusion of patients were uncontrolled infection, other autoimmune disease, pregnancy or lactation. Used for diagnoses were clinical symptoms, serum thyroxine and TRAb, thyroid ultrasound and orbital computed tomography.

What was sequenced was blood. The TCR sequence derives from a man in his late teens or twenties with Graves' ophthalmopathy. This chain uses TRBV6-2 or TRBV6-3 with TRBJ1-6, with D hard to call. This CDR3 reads CASSQRESSYNSPLHF. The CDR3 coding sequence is TGTGCCAGCAGTCAGAGGGAGAGCTCCTATAATTCACCCCTCCACTTT.